This TCR beta chain stems from a study of regulatory T cells in long-lasting Graves disease. Arm-PCR with iRepertoire HTBI primers amplified the CDR3 regions for these TCR beta libraries. TCRdb re-analysed the multiplex PCR reads in MiXCR, keeping a single row per CDR3 protein. The sample contains about 560,000 distinct CDR3 sequences, 16% of which appear only once. Time point defined: newly diagnosed GD, antithyroid drugs for less than 3 months. Scientists built the TCR library using RNA that was extracted from PBMCs. The V and J ends lost 3 bases and 1 base, in that order; junction bases with no gene match: 2. CDR1 and CDR2 (germline): KGHSH, LQKENI. The CDR3 has 15 residues. These data also formed part of another study, on T cells in Graves' hyperthyroidism and ophthalmopathy.

The specimen was peripheral blood mononuclear cells (PBMCs), collected at new diagnosis, from a patient treated with antithyroid drugs. The receptor's source is a man between 18 and 29 years old with Graves disease. The chain recombines TRBV18 with TRBJ2-5, with 10 bases fitting TRBD2. The CDR3: CASSPTSGFQETQYF. For the CDR3, the DNA is TGTGCCAGCTCACCGACTAGCGGGTTCCAAGAGACCCAGTACTTC.